Below, 15 T cell receptor beta chains from the same sample are listed, as sequenced in a study of T cells in Graves' hyperthyroidism and ophthalmopathy. TCR beta CDR3 region amplification was performed from RNA transcripts. During a first-round RT-PCR of the TCR CDR3, the HTBI primer set was used. TCRdb re-called the multiplex PCR reads through MiXCR, storing one row per CDR3 protein. Altogether about 260,000 distinct CDR3 sequences are present, 22% being singletons, with the ten largest covering 50% to 75%. The sequenced sample was blood. These receptors were obtained from a man aged 30 to 39 with Graves' ophthalmopathy.

This clonotype was seen repeatedly, ten times or more. The chain recombines TRBV12-3 or TRBV12-4 with TRBJ2-7; TRBD2 matches 14 bases. The CDR3 sequence is 18 residues long. Trimming cost V 8 bases and J 2 bases; bases outside gene matches: 14. CDR3 region: CASSRGTSGSLGTYEQYF. The CDR3 nucleotides read TGTGCCAGCTCCCGCGGGACTAGCGGGAGTTTGGGAACCTACGAGCAGTACTTC.

This chain connects TRBV5-1 to TRBJ1-4, with a possible D match to TRBD1 (5 bases). V lost 2 bases to trimming and J lost 6 bases, with 14 bases between them. The CDR3 is 15 residues long. The germline V gene encodes CDR1 SGHRS and CDR2 YFSETQ. The CDR3 reads CASSLGPRADEKLFF. The CDR3 nucleotides are TGCGCCAGCAGCTTAGGTCCCAGGGCTGATGAAAAACTGTTTTTT.

The chain combines TRBV5-1 with TRBJ1-1, with TRBD1 identical over 10 bases. Losses at the gene ends were 4 bases for V and 2 bases for J; bases not matched to a gene: 5. From germline, CDR1 is SGHRS and CDR2 YFSETQ. This CDR3 comprises 15 residues. This chain's CDR3 is CASSRQGADNTEAFF. As DNA, the CDR3 is TGCGCCAGCAGCCGACAGGGGGCGGATAACACTGAAGCTTTCTTT.

This chain joins TRBV4-2 and TRBJ2-1; a possible D gene is TRBD1 (5 bases). Per the germline V gene, CDR1 is LGHNA and CDR2 is YNFKEQ. With 3 bases removed from V and 2 bases from J, the gap between germline ends came to 17 bases. The CDR3 extends over 17 amino acids. In nucleotides, the CDR3 is TGTGCCAGCAGCCAGGGGCTAAGGGGAACCCCCTACAATGAGCAGTTCTTC. This encodes CASSQGLRGTPYNEQFF.

The chain links TRBV24-1 to TRBJ1-5, with 12 bases aligning to TRBD1. The CDR3 is 17 amino acids. Germline CDR1 is KGHDR and CDR2 is SFDVKD. Unmatched junction bases numbered 9, after V lost 3 bases and J lost 7 bases. The CDR3 DNA reads as TGTGCCACCAGTGATGCACCGGGACAGGGGGCCGGACAGCCCCAGCATTTT. It codes for CATSDAPGQGAGQPQHF.

The chain couples TRBV5-1 to TRBJ2-7, with 7 bases identical to TRBD1. Germline CDR1 is SGHRS and CDR2 is YFSETQ. J was trimmed by 4 bases and V by 2 bases; bases with no gene match: 9. CDR3 size: 15 residues. CDR3 DNA sequence: TGCGCCAGCAGCTTCGAGACAGGGCGCGGGTACGAGCAGTACTTC. This translates into CASSFETGRGYEQYF. Combining the CDR3 with reference TRBV5-1 and TRBJ2-7 gives the whole variable domain KAGVTQTPRYLIKTRGQQVTLSCSPISGHRSVSWYQQTPGQGLQFLFEYFSETQRNKGNFPGRFSGRQFSNSRSEMNVSTLELGDSALYLCASSFETGRGYEQYFGPGTRLTVT.

This chain joins TRBV11-1 and TRBJ2-1; 11 bases are a match to TRBD2. V gave up 5 bases and J gave up 9 bases; unmatched junction bases: 12. CDR1 is SGHAT and CDR2 is FQDESV in the germline V gene (reference sequence). There are 16 residues in the CDR3. The CDR3 loop is CASSVGLAGGPIEQFF. CDR3 DNA: TGTGCCAGCAGCGTAGGTTTAGCGGGAGGGCCGATTGAGCAGTTCTTC.

This clonotype was observed many times. J is TRBJ2-1 and V is TRBV3-1, with TRBD1 identical over 11 bases. Looked up from germline, CDR1 is LGHDT and CDR2 is YNNKEL (reference sequence). Trimming at V came to 6 bases and at J to 6 bases, leaving 7 bases not matched to a gene. CDR3 length: 15 amino acids. CDR3 region: CASRTGTGGLNEQFF. DNA of the CDR3: TGTGCCAGCAGGACCGGGACAGGGGGACTCAATGAGCAGTTCTTC.

The rearrangement joins TRBV6-1 to TRBJ1-5; 9 nucleotides match TRBD1. V shed 6 bases and J 5 bases; nucleotides not matched to a gene: 14. CDR1 and CDR2 from the germline V gene are MNHNS and SASEGT. The CDR3 extends over 17 amino acids. The CDR3 protein is CASSSWGGQGTYQPQHF. The CDR3 DNA follows: TGTGCCAGCAGCTCCTGGGGGGGACAGGGCACTTATCAGCCCCAGCATTTT.

This sequence joins TRBV12-3 or TRBV12-4 and TRBJ1-1; 9 bases fit TRBD1. With 0 bases clipped from V and 6 bases from J, the junction kept 2 bases outside the gene matches. CDR3 length equals 14 residues. CDR3 nucleotides: TGTGCCAGCAGTTTAGCACAGGGGGCTGCTGAAGCTTTCTTT. As protein: CASSLAQGAAEAFF.

In this sample, this clonotype turned up a few times. The gene calls are TRBV28 and TRBJ2-2, with 8 bases matching TRBD2. CDR1 and CDR2 (germline): MDHEN, SYDVKM. Trimming took 5 bases from V and 5 from J; bases not matched to a gene: 10. The CDR3 has 16 amino acids. The CDR3, as DNA: TGTGCCAGCAGTACCCCTTCGGGGGGGCGTACCGGGGAGCTGTTTTTT. The encoded protein is CASSTPSGGRTGELFF.

This clonotype appeared a few times. The chain has TRBV5-4 and TRBJ2-1; 7 positions agree with TRBD2. V gave up 1 base and J gave up 4 bases; unmatched junction bases: 5. The length of the CDR3 is 15 residues. Germline CDR1 and CDR2: SGHNT and YYREEE (reference sequence). This CDR3 reads CASSLSPSGYNEQFF. The CDR3, as DNA: TGTGCCAGCAGCTTGTCACCTAGCGGATACAATGAGCAGTTCTTC.

The rearrangement uses TRBV15 and TRBJ2-7; D ambiguous. The germline V gene has CDR1 LNHNV and CDR2 YYDKDF (reference sequence). The V end was cut by 0 bases, the J end by 4 bases, with 13 bases between. The CDR3 has 15 residues. Written as DNA, the CDR3 is TGTGCCACCAGCAGAGATCATTCATCGGGTTACGAGCAGTACTTC. Translating it yields CATSRDHSSGYEQYF.

This clonotype was counted many times. The gene calls are TRBV12-3 or TRBV12-4 and TRBJ2-3; D call uncertain. The CDR3 is made up of 14 amino acids. V dropped 7 bases and J dropped 2 bases, with 13 bases sitting between them. The CDR3 sequence is CASTPQSNTDTQYF. Written as DNA, the CDR3 is TGTGCCAGCACCCCTCAGAGCAACACAGATACGCAGTATTTT.

The rearrangement joins TRBV7-9 to TRBJ1-2, with D maybe TRBD1 (5 bases). V was shortened by 1 base and J by 2 bases, with 20 bases between the two germline ends. This CDR3 is built from 18 residues. Germline CDR1 is SEHNR and CDR2 is FQNEAQ (reference sequence). The CDR3 is CASSLVGRPLTDNYGYTF. CDR3 nucleotides: TGTGCCAGCAGCTTAGTGGGGCGCCCCCTGACAGACAACTATGGCTACACCTTC.